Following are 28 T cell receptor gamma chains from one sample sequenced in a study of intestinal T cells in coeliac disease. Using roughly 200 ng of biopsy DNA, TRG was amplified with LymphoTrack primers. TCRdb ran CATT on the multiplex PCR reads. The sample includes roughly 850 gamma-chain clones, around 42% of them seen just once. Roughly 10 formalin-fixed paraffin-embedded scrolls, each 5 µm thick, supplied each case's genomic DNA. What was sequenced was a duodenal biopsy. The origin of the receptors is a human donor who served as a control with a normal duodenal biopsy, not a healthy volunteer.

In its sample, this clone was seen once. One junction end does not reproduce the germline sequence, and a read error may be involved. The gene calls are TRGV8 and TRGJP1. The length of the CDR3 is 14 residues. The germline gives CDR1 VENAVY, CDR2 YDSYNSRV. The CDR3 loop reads CASWALPLGWFKIF. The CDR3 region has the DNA TGTGCCTCCTGGGCCTTACCACTGGGTTGGTTCAAGATATTT.

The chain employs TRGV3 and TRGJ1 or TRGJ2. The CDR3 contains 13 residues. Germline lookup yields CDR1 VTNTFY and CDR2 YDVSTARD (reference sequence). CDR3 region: CAPGTGPHYKKLF. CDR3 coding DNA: TGTGCACCTGGGACAGGCCCTCATTATAAGAAACTCTTT.

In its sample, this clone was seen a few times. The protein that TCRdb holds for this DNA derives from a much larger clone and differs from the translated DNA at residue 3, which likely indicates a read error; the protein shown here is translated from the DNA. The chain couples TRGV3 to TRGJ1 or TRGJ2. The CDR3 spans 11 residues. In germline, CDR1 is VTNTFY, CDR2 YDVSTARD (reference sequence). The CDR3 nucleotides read TGTGCCGCCTGGGCCCCGGATAAGAAACTCTTT. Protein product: CAAWAPDKKLF.

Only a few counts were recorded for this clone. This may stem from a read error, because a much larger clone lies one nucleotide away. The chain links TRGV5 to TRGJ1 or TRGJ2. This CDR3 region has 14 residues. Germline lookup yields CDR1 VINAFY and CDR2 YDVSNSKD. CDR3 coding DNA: TGTGCCACCTGGGACAGGCGTTCTTATTATAAGAAACTCTTC. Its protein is CATWDRRSYYKKLF.

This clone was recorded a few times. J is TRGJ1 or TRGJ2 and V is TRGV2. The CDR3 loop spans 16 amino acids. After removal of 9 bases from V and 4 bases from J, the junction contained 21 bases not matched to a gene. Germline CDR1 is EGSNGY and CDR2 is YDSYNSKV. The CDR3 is CATLGRASRLYYKKLF. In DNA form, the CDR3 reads TGTGCCACCCTGGGACGGGCCTCAAGATTGTATTATAAGAAACTCTTT.

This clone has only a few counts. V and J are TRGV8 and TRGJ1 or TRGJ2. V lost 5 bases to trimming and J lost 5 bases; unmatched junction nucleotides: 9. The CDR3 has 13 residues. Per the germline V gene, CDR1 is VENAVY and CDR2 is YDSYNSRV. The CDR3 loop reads CATWGSRNYKKLF. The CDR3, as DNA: TGTGCCACCTGGGGATCTAGGAATTATAAGAAACTCTTT.

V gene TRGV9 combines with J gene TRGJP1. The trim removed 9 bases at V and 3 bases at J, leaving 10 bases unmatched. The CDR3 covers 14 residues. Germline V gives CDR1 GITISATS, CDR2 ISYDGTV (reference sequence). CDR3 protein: CALIFIPTGWFKIF. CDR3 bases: TGTGCCTTGATCTTCATACCCACTGGTTGGTTCAAGATATTT.

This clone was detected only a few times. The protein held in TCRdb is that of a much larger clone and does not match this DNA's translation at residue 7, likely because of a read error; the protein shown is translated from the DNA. CDR3: CAAWDWSDDYKKLF. The CDR3, as DNA: TGTGCTGCGTGGGATTGGAGTGATGATTATAAGAAACTCTTT. The V call is TRGV10, the J call TRGJ1 or TRGJ2. TRGV10 is filed as an ORF, its function uncertain. V gave up 8 bases and J gave up 5 bases; unmatched junction bases: 13. The CDR3 is 14 residues long.

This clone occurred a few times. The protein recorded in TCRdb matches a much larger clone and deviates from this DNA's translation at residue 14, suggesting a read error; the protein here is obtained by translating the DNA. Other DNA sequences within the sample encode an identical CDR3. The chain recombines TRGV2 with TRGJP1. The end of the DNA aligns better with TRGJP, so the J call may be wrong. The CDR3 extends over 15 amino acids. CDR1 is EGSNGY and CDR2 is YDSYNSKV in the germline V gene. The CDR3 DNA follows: TGTGCCACCTGGGACGGGCACGCCACTGGTTGGTTCAAGGTATTT. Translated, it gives CATWDGHATGWFKVF.

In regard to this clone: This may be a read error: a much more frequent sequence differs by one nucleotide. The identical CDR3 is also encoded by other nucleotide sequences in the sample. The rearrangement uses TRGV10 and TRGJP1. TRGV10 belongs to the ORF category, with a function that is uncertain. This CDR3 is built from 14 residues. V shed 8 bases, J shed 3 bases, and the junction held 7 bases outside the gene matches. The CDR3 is CAAWEPATGWFKIF. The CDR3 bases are TGTGCTGCGTGGGAGCCGGCCACTGGTTGGTTCAAGATATTT.

The CDR3, as DNA: TGTGCCACCTGGGGGATACTTACACGGCATTATAAGAAACTCTTT. Residues: CATWGILTRHYKKLF. The V call is TRGV8, the J call TRGJ1 or TRGJ2. The CDR3 extends over 15 amino acids. V shed 5 bases and J 5 bases; nucleotides not matched to a gene: 15. Germline V gene sequence: CDR1 VENAVY, CDR2 YDSYNSRV.

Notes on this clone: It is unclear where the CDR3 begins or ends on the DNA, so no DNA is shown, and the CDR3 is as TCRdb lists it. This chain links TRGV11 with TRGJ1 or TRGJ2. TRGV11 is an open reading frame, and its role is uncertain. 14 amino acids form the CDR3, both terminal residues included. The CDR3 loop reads CTTVPAGYSYEKLF.

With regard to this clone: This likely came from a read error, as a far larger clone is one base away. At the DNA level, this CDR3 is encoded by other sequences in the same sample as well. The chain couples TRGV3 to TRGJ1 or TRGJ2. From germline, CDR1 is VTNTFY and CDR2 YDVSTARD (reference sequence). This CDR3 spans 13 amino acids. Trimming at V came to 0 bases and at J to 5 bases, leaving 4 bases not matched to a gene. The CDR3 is CATWDRPHYKKLF. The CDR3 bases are TGTGCCACCTGGGACAGGCCCCATTATAAGAAACTCTTT.

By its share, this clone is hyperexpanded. This chain's CDR3 is CAAWDWNDDYKKLF. Written as DNA, the CDR3 is TGTGCTGCGTGGGATTGGAATGATGATTATAAGAAACTCTTT. The chain combines TRGV10 with TRGJ1 or TRGJ2. TRGV10 carries the ORF label, with uncertain function. CDR3 size: 14 residues. Trimming took 8 bases from V and 5 from J; bases not matched to a gene: 13.

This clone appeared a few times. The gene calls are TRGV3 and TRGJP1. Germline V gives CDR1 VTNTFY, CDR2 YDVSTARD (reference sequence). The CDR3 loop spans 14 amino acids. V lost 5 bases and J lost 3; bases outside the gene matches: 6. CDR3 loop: CATWGQSTGWFKIF. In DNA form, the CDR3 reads TGTGCCACCTGGGGACAGTCCACTGGTTGGTTCAAGATATTT.

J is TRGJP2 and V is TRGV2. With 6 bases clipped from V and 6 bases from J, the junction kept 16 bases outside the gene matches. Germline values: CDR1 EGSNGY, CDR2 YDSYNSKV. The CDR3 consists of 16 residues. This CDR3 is CATWTGRGVGDWIKTF. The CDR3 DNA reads TGTGCCACCTGGACGGGCCGGGGGGTAGGTGATTGGATCAAGACGTTT.

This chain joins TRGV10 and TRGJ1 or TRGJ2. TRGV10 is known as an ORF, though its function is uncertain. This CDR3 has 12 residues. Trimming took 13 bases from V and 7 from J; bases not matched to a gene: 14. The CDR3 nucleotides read TGTGCTGGCGTGGGATCGGGGTATAAGAAACTCTTT. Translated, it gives CAGVGSGYKKLF.

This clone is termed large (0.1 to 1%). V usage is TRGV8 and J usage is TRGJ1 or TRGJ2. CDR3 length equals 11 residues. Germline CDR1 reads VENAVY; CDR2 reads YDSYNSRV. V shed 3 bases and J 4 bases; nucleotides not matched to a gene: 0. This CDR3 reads CATWDYYKKLF. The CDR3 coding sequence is TGTGCCACCTGGGATTATTATAAGAAACTCTTT.

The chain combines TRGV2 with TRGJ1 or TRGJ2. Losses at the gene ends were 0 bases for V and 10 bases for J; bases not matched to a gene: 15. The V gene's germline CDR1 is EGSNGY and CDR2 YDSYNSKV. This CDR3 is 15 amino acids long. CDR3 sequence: CATWDGQGGIIKKLF. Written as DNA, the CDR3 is TGTGCCACCTGGGACGGGCAAGGAGGTATTATAAAGAAACTCTTT.

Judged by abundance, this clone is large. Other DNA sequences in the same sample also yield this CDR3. The CDR3 nucleotides are TGTGCCACCTGGGATAATCCTACGACCACTGGTTGGTTCAAGATATTT. Protein: CATWDNPTTTGWFKIF. This chain links TRGV8 with TRGJP1. Germline trimming cut 2 bases from V and 2 bases from J; bases unmatched to any gene: 8. Germline-derived CDR1 and CDR2 are VENAVY and YDSYNSRV. CDR3 length: 16 residues.

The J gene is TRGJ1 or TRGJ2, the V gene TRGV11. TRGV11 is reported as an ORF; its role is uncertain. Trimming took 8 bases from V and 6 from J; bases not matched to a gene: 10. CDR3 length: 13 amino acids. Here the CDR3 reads CACWTRIIYKKLF. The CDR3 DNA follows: TGTGCCTGCTGGACCAGAATTATTTATAAGAAACTCTTT.

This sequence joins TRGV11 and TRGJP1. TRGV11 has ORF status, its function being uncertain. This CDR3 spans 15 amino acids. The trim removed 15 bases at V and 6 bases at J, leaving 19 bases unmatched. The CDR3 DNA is TGTGCCCTGCTGGAACTGCCGTTTTCTGGTTGGTTCAAGATATTT. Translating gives CALLELPFSGWFKIF.

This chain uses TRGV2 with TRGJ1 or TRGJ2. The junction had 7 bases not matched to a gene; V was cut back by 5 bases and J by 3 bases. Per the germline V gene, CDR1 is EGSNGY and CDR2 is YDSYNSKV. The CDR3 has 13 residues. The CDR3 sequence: CATWGPGYYKKLF. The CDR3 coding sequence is TGTGCCACCTGGGGACCGGGTTATTATAAGAAACTCTTT.

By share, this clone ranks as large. The CDR3 loop is CATWDRPLMTGWFKIF. The CDR3 DNA reads TGTGCCACCTGGGACAGGCCCTTAATGACTGGTTGGTTCAAGATATTT. The chain joins TRGV3 to TRGJP1. The CDR3 covers 16 residues. J lost 5 bases, V lost 0 bases, and 9 bases had no gene match. The germline V gene has CDR1 VTNTFY and CDR2 YDVSTARD (reference sequence).

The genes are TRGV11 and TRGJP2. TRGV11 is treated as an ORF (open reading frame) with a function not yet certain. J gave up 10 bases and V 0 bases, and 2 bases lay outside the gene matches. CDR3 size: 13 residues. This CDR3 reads CACWIRHIWIKTF. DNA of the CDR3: TGTGCCTGCTGGATTAGGCACATTTGGATCAAGACGTTT.

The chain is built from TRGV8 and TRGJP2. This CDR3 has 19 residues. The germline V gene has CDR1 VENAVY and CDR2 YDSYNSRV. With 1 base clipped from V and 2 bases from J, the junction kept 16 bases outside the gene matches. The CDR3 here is CATWDSYGVDMSSDWIKTF. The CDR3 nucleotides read TGTGCCACCTGGGATAGCTATGGGGTAGATATGAGTAGTGATTGGATCAAGACGTTT.

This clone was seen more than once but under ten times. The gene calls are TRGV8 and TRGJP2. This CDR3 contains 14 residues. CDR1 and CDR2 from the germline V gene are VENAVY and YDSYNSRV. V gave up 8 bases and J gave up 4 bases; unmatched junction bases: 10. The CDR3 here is CATLGPHSDWIKTF. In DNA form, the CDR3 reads TGTGCCACCTTGGGCCCACATAGTGATTGGATCAAGACGTTT.

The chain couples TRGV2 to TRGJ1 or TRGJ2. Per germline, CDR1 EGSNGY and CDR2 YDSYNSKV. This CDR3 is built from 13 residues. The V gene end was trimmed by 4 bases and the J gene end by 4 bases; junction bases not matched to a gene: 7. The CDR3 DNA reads TGTGCCACCTGGGAGGAAGGATATTATAAGAAACTCTTT. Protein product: CATWEEGYYKKLF.